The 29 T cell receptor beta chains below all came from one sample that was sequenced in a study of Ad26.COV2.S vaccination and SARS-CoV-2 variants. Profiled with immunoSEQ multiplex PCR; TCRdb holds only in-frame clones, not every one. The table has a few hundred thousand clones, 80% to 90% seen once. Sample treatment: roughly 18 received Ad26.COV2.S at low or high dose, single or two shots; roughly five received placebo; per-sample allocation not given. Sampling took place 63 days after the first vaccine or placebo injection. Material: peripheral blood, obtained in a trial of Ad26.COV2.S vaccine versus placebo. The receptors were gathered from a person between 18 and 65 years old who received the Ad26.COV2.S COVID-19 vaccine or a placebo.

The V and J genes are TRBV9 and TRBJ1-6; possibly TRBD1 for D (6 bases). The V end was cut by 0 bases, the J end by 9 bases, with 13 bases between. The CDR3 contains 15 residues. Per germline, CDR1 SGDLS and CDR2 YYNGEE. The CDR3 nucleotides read TGTGCCAGCAGCGTAGGTATGCAGGGGAGTTCACCCCTCCACTTT. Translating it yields CASSVGMQGSSPLHF. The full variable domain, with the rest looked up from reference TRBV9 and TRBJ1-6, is DSGVTQTPKHLITATGQRVTLRCSPRSGDLSVYWYQQSLDQGLQFLIQYYNGEERAKGNILERFSAQQFPDLHSELNLSSLELGDSALYFCASSVGMQGSSPLHFGNGTRLTVT.

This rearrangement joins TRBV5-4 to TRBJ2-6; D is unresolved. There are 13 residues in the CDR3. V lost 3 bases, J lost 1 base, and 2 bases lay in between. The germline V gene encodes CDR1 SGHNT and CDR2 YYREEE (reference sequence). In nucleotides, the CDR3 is TGTGCCAGCAGCTGGTCTGGGGCCAACGTCCTGACTTTC. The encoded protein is CASSWSGANVLTF.

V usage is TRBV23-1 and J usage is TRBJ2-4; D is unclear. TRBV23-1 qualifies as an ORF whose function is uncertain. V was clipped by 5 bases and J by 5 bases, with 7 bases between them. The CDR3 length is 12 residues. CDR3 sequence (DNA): TGCGCCAGCAGTGATTCCGAAAACATTCAGTACTTC. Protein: CASSDSENIQYF.

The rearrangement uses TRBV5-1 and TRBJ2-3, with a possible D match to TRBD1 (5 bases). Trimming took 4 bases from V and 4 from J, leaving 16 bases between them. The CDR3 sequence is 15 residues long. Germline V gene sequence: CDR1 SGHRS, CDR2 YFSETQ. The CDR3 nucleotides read TGCGCCAGCAGCCCGCCGAGACAGCGACCAGATACGCAGTATTTT. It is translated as CASSPPRQRPDTQYF.

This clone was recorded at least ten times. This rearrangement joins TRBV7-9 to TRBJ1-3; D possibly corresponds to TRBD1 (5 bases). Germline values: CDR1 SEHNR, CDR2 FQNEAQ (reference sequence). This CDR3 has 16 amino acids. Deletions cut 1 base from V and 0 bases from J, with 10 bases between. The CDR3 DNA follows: TGTGCCAGCAGCTTAGGGGGACCGGTCTCTGGAAACACCATATATTTT. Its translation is CASSLGGPVSGNTIYF.

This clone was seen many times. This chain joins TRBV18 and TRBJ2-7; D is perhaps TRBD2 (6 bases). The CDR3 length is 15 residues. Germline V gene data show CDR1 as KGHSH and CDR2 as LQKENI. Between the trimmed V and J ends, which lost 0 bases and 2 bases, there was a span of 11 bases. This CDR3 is CASSPPSGLPYEQYF. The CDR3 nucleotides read TGTGCCAGCTCACCACCGTCCGGACTACCCTACGAGCAGTACTTC.

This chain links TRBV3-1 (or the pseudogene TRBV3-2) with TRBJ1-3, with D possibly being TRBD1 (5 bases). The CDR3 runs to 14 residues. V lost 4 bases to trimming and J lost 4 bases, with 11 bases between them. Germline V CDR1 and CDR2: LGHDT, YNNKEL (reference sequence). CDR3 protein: CASSLIGGGNTIYF. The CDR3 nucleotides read TGTGCCAGCAGCCTTATCGGGGGGGGAAACACCATATATTTT.

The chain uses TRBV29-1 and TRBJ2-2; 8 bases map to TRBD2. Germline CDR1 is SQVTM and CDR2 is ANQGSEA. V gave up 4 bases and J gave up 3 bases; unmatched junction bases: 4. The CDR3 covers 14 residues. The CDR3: CSVAGTRDTGELFF. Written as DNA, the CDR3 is TGCAGCGTTGCAGGGACTAGAGACACCGGGGAGCTGTTTTTT.

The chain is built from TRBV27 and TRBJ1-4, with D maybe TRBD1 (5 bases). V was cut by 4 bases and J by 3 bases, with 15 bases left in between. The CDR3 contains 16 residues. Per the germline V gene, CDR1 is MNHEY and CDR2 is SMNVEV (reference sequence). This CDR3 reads CASSSRLGGANEKLFF. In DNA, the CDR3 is TGTGCCAGCAGTTCCCGCCTGGGGGGAGCTAATGAAAAACTGTTTTTT.

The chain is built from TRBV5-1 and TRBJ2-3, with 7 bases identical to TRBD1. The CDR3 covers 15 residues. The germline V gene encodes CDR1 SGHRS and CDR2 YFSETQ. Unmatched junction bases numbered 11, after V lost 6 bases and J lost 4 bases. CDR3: CASTLGGQPSDTQYF. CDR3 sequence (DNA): TGCGCCAGCACCCTTGGGGGACAGCCCTCAGATACGCAGTATTTT.

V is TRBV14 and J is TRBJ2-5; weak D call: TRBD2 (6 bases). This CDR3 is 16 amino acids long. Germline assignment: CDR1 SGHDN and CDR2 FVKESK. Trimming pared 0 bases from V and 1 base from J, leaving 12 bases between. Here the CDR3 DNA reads TGTGCCAGCAGCCAAGATCGGGGGATCCCCCAAGAGACCCAGTACTTC. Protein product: CASSQDRGIPQETQYF.

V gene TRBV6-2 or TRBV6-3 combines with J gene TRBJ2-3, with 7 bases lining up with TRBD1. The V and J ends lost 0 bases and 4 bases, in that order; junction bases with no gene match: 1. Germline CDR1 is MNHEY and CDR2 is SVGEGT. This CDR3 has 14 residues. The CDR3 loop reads CASSYSTGADTQYF. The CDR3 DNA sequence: TGTGCCAGCAGTTACTCAACAGGGGCAGATACGCAGTATTTT.

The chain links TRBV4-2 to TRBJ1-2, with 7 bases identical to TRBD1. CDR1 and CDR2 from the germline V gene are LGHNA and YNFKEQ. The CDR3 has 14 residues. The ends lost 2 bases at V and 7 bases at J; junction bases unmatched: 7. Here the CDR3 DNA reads TGTGCCAGCAGCCAACTTGACAGGGAGGGTGGCTACACCTTC. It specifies CASSQLDREGGYTF.

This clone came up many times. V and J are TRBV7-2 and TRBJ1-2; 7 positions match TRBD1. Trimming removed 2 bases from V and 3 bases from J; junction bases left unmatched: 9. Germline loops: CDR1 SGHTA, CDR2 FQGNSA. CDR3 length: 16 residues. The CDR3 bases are TGTGCCAGCAGCTTACGGAGGGGGCTTTTTGACTATGGCTACACCTTC. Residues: CASSLRRGLFDYGYTF.

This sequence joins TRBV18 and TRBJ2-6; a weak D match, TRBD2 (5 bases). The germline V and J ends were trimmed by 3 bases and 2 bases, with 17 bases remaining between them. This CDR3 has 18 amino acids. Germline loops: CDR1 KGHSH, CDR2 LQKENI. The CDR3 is CASSPTGITPTGANVLTF. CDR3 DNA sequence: TGTGCCAGCTCACCTACCGGGATAACCCCGACTGGGGCCAACGTCCTGACTTTC. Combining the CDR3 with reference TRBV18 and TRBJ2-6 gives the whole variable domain NAGVMQNPRHLVRRRGQEARLRCSPMKGHSHVYWYRQLPEEGLKFMVYLQKENIIDESGMPKERFSAEFPKEGPSILRIQQVVRGDSAAYFCASSPTGITPTGANVLTFGAGSRLTVL.

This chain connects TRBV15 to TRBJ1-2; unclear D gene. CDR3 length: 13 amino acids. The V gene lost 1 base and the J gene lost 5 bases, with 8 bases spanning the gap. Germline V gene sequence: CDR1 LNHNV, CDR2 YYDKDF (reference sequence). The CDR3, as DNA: TGTGCCACCAGCAGAGCTTCTAGGTATGGCTACACCTTC. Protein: CATSRASRYGYTF.

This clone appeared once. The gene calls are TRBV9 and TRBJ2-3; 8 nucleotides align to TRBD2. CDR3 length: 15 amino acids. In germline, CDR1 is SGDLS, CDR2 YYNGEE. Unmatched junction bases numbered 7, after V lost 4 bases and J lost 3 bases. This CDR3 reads CASSLRGGETDTQYF. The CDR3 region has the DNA TGTGCCAGCAGCTTACGGGGGGGCGAGACAGATACGCAGTATTTT.

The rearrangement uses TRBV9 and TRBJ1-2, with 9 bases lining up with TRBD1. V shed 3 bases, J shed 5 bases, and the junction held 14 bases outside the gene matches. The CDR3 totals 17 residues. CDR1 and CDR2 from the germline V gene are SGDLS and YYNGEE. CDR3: CASSGRGTGLSGYGYTF. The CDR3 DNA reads TGTGCCAGCAGCGGAAGGGGGACAGGGCTCTCGGGTTATGGCTACACCTTC. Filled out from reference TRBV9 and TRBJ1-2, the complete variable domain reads DSGVTQTPKHLITATGQRVTLRCSPRSGDLSVYWYQQSLDQGLQFLIQYYNGEERAKGNILERFSAQQFPDLHSELNLSSLELGDSALYFCASSGRGTGLSGYGYTFGSGTRLTVV.

The CDR3 DNA sequence: TGTGCCAGTAGTATAGATAACCGGGGGACCCAGTACTTC. Its protein is CASSIDNRGTQYF. The V gene is TRBV19, the J gene TRBJ2-5; D might be TRBD2 (5 bases). Germline assignment: CDR1 LNHDA and CDR2 SQIVND (reference sequence). This CDR3 is 13 amino acids long. Trimming cost V 0 bases and J 7 bases, with 9 bases left between them.

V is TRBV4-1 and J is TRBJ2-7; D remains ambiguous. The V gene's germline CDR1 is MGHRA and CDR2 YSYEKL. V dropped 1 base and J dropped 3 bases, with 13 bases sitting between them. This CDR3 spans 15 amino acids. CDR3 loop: CASSQVLGGRYEQYF. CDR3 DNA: TGCGCCAGCAGCCAAGTTCTCGGCGGCCGCTACGAGCAGTACTTC.

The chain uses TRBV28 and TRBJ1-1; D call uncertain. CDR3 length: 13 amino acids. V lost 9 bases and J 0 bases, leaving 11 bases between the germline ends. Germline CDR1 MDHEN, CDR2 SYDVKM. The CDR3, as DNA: TGTGCCAGGCATCAGGAGGTGAACACTGAAGCTTTCTTT. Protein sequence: CARHQEVNTEAFF. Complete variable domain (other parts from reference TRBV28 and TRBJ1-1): DVKVTQSSRYLVKRTGEKVFLECVQDMDHENMFWYRQDPGLGLRLIYFSYDVKMKEKGDIPEGYSVSREKKERFSLILESASTNQTSMYLCARHQEVNTEAFFGQGTRLTVV.

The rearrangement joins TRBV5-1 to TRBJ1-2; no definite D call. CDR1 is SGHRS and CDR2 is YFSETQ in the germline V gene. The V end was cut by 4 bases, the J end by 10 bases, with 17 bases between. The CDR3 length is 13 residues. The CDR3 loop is CASSPGEGWAYTF. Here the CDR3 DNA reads TGCGCCAGCAGCCCTGGCGAGGGCTGGGCCTACACCTTC.

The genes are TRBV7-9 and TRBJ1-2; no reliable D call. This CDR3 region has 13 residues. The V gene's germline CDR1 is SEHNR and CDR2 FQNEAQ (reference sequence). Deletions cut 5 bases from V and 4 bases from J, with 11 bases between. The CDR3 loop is CASSRGNLYGYTF. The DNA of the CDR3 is TGTGCCAGCAGCCGAGGAAATCTCTATGGCTACACCTTC. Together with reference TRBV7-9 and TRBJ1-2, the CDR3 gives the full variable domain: DTGVSQNPRHKITKRGQNVTFRCDPISEHNRLYWYRQTLGQGPEFLTYFQNEAQLEKSRLLSDRFSAERPKGSFSTLEIQRTEQGDSAMYLCASSRGNLYGYTFGSGTRLTVV.

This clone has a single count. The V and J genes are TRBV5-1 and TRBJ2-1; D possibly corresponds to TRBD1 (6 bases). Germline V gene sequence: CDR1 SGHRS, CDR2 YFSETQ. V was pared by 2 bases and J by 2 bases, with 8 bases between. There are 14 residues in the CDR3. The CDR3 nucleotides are TGCGCCAGCAGCTTTCAGGGGACCTACAATGAGCAGTTCTTC. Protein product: CASSFQGTYNEQFF.

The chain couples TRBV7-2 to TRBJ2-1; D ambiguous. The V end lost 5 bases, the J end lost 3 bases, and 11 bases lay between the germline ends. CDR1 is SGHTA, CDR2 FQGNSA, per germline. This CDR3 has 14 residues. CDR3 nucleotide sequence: TGTGCCAGCAGCCTAACGAAGGGCTACAATGAGCAGTTCTTC. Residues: CASSLTKGYNEQFF.

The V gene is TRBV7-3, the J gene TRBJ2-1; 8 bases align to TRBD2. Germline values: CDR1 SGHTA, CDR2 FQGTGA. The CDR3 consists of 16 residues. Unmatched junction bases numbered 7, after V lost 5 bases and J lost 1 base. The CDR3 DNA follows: TGTGCCAGCAGCCCCTCTATAGCGGGGTCCTACAATGAGCAGTTCTTC. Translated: CASSPSIAGSYNEQFF.

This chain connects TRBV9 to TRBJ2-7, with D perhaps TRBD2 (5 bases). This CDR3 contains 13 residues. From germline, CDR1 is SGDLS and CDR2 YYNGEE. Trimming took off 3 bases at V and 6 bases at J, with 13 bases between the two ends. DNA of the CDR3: TGTGCCAGCAGCGCCCAGGTCGGGGTCGAGCAGTACTTC. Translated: CASSAQVGVEQYF.

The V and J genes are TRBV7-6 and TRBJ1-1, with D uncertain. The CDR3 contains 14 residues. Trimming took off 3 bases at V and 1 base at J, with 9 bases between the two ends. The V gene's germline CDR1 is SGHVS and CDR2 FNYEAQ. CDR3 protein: CASSFNRGNTEAFF. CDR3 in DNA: TGTGCCAGCAGCTTCAACCGTGGGAACACTGAAGCTTTCTTT.

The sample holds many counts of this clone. The CDR3 protein is CASSQGFTAASYGYTF. CDR3 coding DNA: TGTGCCAGCAGCCAAGGTTTCACCGCCGCCTCCTATGGCTACACCTTC. The chain carries TRBV3-1 (or the pseudogene TRBV3-2) and TRBJ1-2; D remains unclear. In germline, CDR1 is LGHDT, CDR2 YNNKEL (reference sequence). The V end was cut by 1 base, the J end by 4 bases, with 16 bases between. The CDR3 extends over 16 amino acids.